This T cell receptor beta chain was found in a study of tumor-infiltrating lymphocytes in oesophageal squamous cell carcinoma. Germline-derived CDR1 and CDR2 are MDHEN and SYDVKM. V lost 10 bases and J 9 bases, leaving 13 bases between the germline ends. The CDR3 length is 11 residues. This clonotype counts as medium-sized. TCRdb called the PCR reads again in MiXCR, with one record for every CDR3 protein. This sample has approximately 11,000 distinct CDR3 sequences, with around 56% found just once. The material sequenced was esophageal tumor tissue. This clonotype was obtained from a male donor with esophageal squamous cell carcinoma. The rearrangement uses TRBV28 and TRBJ2-1; D is unclear. The DNA for the CDR3 is TGTGCCACTACCCATTATCGTGAGCAGTTCTTC. Protein sequence: CATTHYREQFF.